The 10 T cell receptor beta chains below were found in one sample sequenced in a study of PD-1 blockade in classical Hodgkin lymphoma. Every patient was affected by relapse after autologous stem cell transplantation, while exposure to brentuximab vedotin was not uniform. TCRdb's table, derived via immunoSEQ multiplex PCR, lists solely in-frame clones and lacks some. The table lists 9,000 to 13,000 clones, about 80% of them singletons, with roughly 6% in the top ten. The source material was peripheral blood mononuclear cells (PBMCs), sampled before the second cycle of nivolumab. The source is a human donor with classical Hodgkin lymphoma.

The V and J genes are TRBV5-1 and TRBJ1-1; maybe TRBD1 (5 bases). This CDR3 is 12 amino acids long. Per germline, CDR1 SGHRS and CDR2 YFSETQ. Trimming pared 1 base from V and 11 bases from J, leaving 12 bases between. This CDR3 is CASSLLPGMAFF. DNA for the CDR3: TGCGCCAGCAGCTTGCTACCAGGGATGGCTTTCTTT.

This clone was seen more than once but under ten times. J is TRBJ2-5 and V is TRBV27; no definite D call. V was cut by 0 bases and J by 5 bases, with 7 bases left in between. The CDR3 is 13 amino acids. CDR1 is MNHEY, CDR2 SMNVEV, per germline (reference sequence). In nucleotides, the CDR3 is TGTGCCAGCAGTTTATCAATTATTGAGACCCAGTACTTC. Translated: CASSLSIIETQYF.

The chain uses TRBV6-4 and TRBJ1-1; tentatively, D is TRBD1 (6 bases). The CDR3 has 18 amino acids. Germline V CDR1 and CDR2: MRHNA, SNTAGT. The ends were cut back, 3 bases at V and 0 bases at J, with 20 bases in the middle. The DNA of the CDR3 is TGTGCCAGCAGTGAAAGGGTTCGGAAGGGGGAGCTGAACACTGAAGCTTTCTTT. Its protein product is CASSERVRKGELNTEAFF.

The chain carries TRBV13 and TRBJ2-2; the D is unclear. V shed 1 base and J shed 8 bases, with 8 bases lying between them. The CDR3 spans 13 residues. The germline CDR1 and CDR2 sequences are PRHDT and FYEKMQ (reference sequence). CDR3 region: CASSLVLPGELFF. DNA of the CDR3: TGTGCCAGCAGCTTAGTACTACCAGGGGAGCTGTTTTTT.

This chain uses TRBV6-5 with TRBJ1-4, with D maybe TRBD1 (5 bases). V shed 2 bases and J shed 7 bases, with 17 bases lying between them. The CDR3 has 16 residues. Germline CDR1 MNHEY, CDR2 SVGAGI. CDR3 nucleotides: TGTGCCAGCAGTTACGAGTTACCGAATGGGGGTGAAAAACTGTTTTTT. Translation gives CASSYELPNGGEKLFF.

V gene TRBV7-2 combines with J gene TRBJ2-1; D is unresolved. The ends were cut back, 6 bases at V and 12 bases at J, with 18 bases in the middle. CDR3 length equals 13 residues. CDR1 is SGHTA and CDR2 is FQGNSA in the germline V gene. The CDR3 protein is CASREGLLERQFF. The CDR3 nucleotides read TGTGCCAGCAGGGAAGGGCTCCTAGAAAGGCAGTTCTTC.

This clone showed up just a few times. Other DNA sequences of this sample code for an identical CDR3. The chain is built from TRBV30 and TRBJ1-1; D gene ambiguous. V gave up 2 bases and J gave up 1 base, with 11 bases separating them. The CDR3 contains 14 residues. Germline values: CDR1 GTSNPN, CDR2 SVGIG (reference sequence). The CDR3 region has the DNA TGTGCCTGGAGTACGGGGATTCAGAACACTGAAGCTTTCTTT. Amino acids: CAWSTGIQNTEAFF.

The chain links TRBV7-9 to TRBJ2-1; D is unclear. Trimming cost V 1 base and J 5 bases, with 6 bases left between them. The CDR3 runs 13 residues. Germline CDR1 SEHNR, CDR2 FQNEAQ (reference sequence). This chain's CDR3 is CASSLELNNEQFF. DNA of the CDR3: TGTGCCAGCAGCTTAGAACTGAACAATGAGCAGTTCTTC.

This clone was seen only a few times. The V and J genes are TRBV20-1 and TRBJ1-2; D uncertain. Looked up from germline, CDR1 is DFQATT and CDR2 is SNEGSKA (reference sequence). The CDR3 spans 11 residues. The V end lost 6 bases, the J end lost 8 bases, and 13 bases lay between the germline ends. The CDR3: CSAFILGGYTF. The CDR3 coding sequence is TGCAGTGCGTTCATTCTCGGAGGCTACACCTTC.

This clone was counted a few times. This chain connects TRBV7-9 to TRBJ2-7; 7 bases are shared with TRBD1. The CDR3 has 14 residues. V dropped 5 bases and J dropped 3; count of bases not matched to a gene: 7. The V gene's germline CDR1 is SEHNR and CDR2 FQNEAQ (reference sequence). CDR3 bases: TGTGCCAGCAGCCTACCGGGACAGTACTACGAGCAGTACTTC. Residues: CASSLPGQYYEQYF.